The next 5 T cell receptor beta chains were all read from a single sample in a study of Graves' ophthalmopathy and Graves' hyperthyroidism listed by TCRdb under 2018. The run used an Illumina HiSeq 2000. TCR beta CDR3 regions were amplified from RNA transcripts for repertoire sequencing. The first round was an RT-PCR using HTBI primers with the Qiagen OneStep RT-PCR kit, and this first round was followed by a second-round multiplex PCR, then size selection and purification. Through fastp at Q25 and MiXCR, TCRdb rebuilt clones from the public reads, retaining in-frame beta chains. Identical CDR3 proteins give one entry, which carries the most common genes and DNA. The sample includes roughly 600,000 distinct CDR3 sequences, with 35% to 40% observed a single time. The ten biggest clones cover about 4% of the sample. The material sequenced was peripheral blood or thyroid tissue (not recorded which). The receptors shown here come from an adult man with Graves' hyperthyroidism.

This clonotype has only one observation. The chain recombines TRBV19 with TRBJ1-5; D unresolved. V was clipped by 6 bases and J by 1 base, with 10 bases between them. The CDR3 consists of 14 residues. Germline CDR1 and CDR2: LNHDA and SQIVND (reference sequence). In DNA, the CDR3 is TGTGCCAGTAGCGATTATGGCAGCAATCAGCCCCAGCATTTT. As protein: CASSDYGSNQPQHF.

The gene calls are TRBV20-1 and TRBJ1-1; D not certain. CDR3 length equals 9 residues. Per germline, CDR1 DFQATT and CDR2 SNEGSKA (reference sequence). Between the trimmed V and J ends, which lost 2 bases and 6 bases, there was a span of 1 base. For the CDR3, the DNA is TGCAGTGCTAGACCTGAAGCTTTCTTT. This gives the protein CSARPEAFF.

The table lists this clonotype with many counts. V is TRBV4-1 and J is TRBJ2-7; D may be TRBD1 (8 bases). Per germline, CDR1 MGHRA and CDR2 YSYEKL. This CDR3 comprises 14 residues. The V and J ends lost 4 bases and 3 bases respectively, with 13 bases between them. The CDR3 DNA follows: TGCGCCAGCAGCCTGACAGGGGACTACTACGAGCAGTACTTC. It yields the protein CASSLTGDYYEQYF.

This clonotype was seen just once. V usage is TRBV12-3 or TRBV12-4 and J usage is TRBJ1-2; D possibly corresponds to TRBD1 (5 bases). The CDR3 loop spans 10 amino acids. Trimming took off 10 bases at V and 13 bases at J, with 16 bases between the two ends. The CDR3 DNA reads as TGTGCCACCCACGGGGGAGCCATCACCTTC. Protein sequence: CATHGGAITF.

The chain uses TRBV7-9 and TRBJ1-2; no clear D gene. V gave up 5 bases and J gave up 4 bases, with 8 bases separating them. This CDR3 has 12 residues. Per the germline V gene, CDR1 is SEHNR and CDR2 is FQNEAQ (reference sequence). CDR3 protein: CASSLTIYGYTF. CDR3 DNA sequence: TGTGCCAGCAGCCTCACCATCTATGGCTACACCTTC.